This is a list of T cell receptor beta chains from one sample in a study of blood T cell repertoires in COVID-19. Profiled with immunoSEQ multiplex PCR; TCRdb holds only in-frame clones, not every one. This sample carries about 150,000 clones, under 90% of them seen once, and the ten largest clones take around 7%. What was sequenced was PBMCs or T cells enriched from blood (not recorded which). The receptors were sampled from a man between 50 and 59 years old who had recovered from COVID-19. CDR3s include the opening cysteine and the closing phenylalanine or tryptophan. Fields, in order: V gene, clone size, J gene, D gene, CDR3 protein, CDR3 DNA. D genes are given only for firm matches. Size tells how often a clone was seen (once, few, many) or the class of an expanded clone, and some rows leave it out.

TRBV7-8	.	TRBJ2-5	TRBD1	CASSPTDRGRETQYF	TGTGCCAGCAGCCCGACGGACAGGGGGCGAGAGACCCAGTACTTC
TRBV6-6	once	TRBJ1-2	.	CASTTRGLGYGYTF	TGTGCCAGCACCACGCGGGGGCTCGGCTATGGCTACACCTTC
TRBV9	.	TRBJ2-5	TRBD1	CASSVRQGNGETQYF	TGTGCCAGCAGCGTTCGACAGGGGAATGGCGAGACCCAGTACTTC
TRBV2	.	TRBJ2-3	TRBD2	CASSEQGLAGTDTQYF	TGTGCCAGCAGTGAACAGGGACTAGCGGGAACAGATACGCAGTATTTT
TRBV7-9	.	TRBJ2-7	.	CASSLTESSYEQYF	TGTGCCAGCAGCTTAACGGAGAGCTCCTACGAGCAGTACTTC
TRBV5-1	once	TRBJ1-2	TRBD1	CASSLQGQGYGYTF	TGCGCCAGCAGCTTACAGGGACAGGGCTATGGCTACACCTTC
TRBV7-2	.	TRBJ1-5	.	CASSLSINQPQHF	TGTGCCAGCAGCCTTAGTATCAATCAGCCCCAGCATTTT
TRBV10-3	.	TRBJ1-4	TRBD1	CATGVGQGNEKLFF	TGTGCCACTGGGGTGGGACAGGGTAATGAAAAACTGTTTTTT
TRBV4-1	few	TRBJ1-3	.	CASSQDLAAPSGNTIYF	TGCGCCAGCAGCCAAGATCTGGCTGCACCCTCTGGAAACACCATATATTTT
TRBV25-1	.	TRBJ1-2	.	CASMGNGGRYTF	TGTGCCAGCATGGGGAACGGGGGTCGCTACACCTTC
TRBV25-1	.	TRBJ1-1	.	CASSEHGGPNTEAFF	TGTGCCAGCAGTGAACACGGGGGGCCGAACACTGAAGCTTTCTTT
TRBV5-1	.	TRBJ1-1	TRBD1	CASSPGDSWNTEAFF	TGCGCCAGCAGTCCTGGGGACAGCTGGAACACTGAAGCTTTCTTT
TRBV5-5	.	TRBJ2-7	.	CASSLLLYEQYF	TGTGCCAGCAGCTTGCTCCTGTACGAGCAGTACTTC
TRBV19	.	TRBJ2-2	TRBD1	CASRDRVTGELFF	TGTGCCAGTAGGGACAGGGTCACCGGGGAGCTGTTTTTT
TRBV4-1	.	TRBJ1-1	.	CASSPLRGQNTEAFF	TGCGCCAGCAGCCCGTTAAGGGGCCAGAACACTGAAGCTTTCTTT
TRBV5-1	once	TRBJ2-5	.	CASSLVDSQETQYF	TGCGCCAGCAGCTTGGTAGACTCCCAAGAGACCCAGTACTTC
TRBV7-3	.	TRBJ2-2	TRBD1	CASSDRQGVTGELFF	TGTGCCAGCAGCGATAGACAGGGGGTCACCGGGGAGCTGTTTTTT
TRBV7-9	.	TRBJ2-7	TRBD1	CASSYDRGPYEQYF	TGTGCCAGCAGCTACGACAGGGGGCCCTACGAGCAGTACTTC
TRBV11-2	.	TRBJ1-3	.	CASSFQGLSGNTIYF	TGTGCCAGCAGCTTTCAGGGATTATCTGGAAACACCATATATTTT
TRBV30	.	TRBJ1-5	TRBD1	CAWSLHGDRRQPQHF	TGTGCCTGGAGTCTCCATGGGGACAGAAGACAGCCCCAGCATTTT
TRBV19	.	TRBJ2-3	.	CASTTSGGLTDTQYF	TGTGCCAGTACCACATCTGGGGGCCTCACAGATACGCAGTATTTT
TRBV3-1/TRBV3-2	.	TRBJ1-6	.	CASSWSSYNSPLHF	TGTGCCAGCAGCTGGAGCTCCTATAATTCACCCCTCCACTTT
TRBV6-5	.	TRBJ2-1	TRBD1	CASNRDRGRDEQFF	TGTGCCAGCAACCGGGACAGGGGGCGTGATGAGCAGTTCTTC
TRBV7-9	.	TRBJ1-5	.	CASSLGTLTSNQPQHF	TGTGCCAGCAGCTTAGGGACACTAACTAGCAATCAGCCCCAGCATTTT
TRBV4-1	few	TRBJ1-1	.	CASSQVVRVTEAFF	TGCGCCAGCAGCCAAGTGGTCCGGGTCACTGAAGCTTTCTTT
TRBV6-2/TRBV6-3	.	TRBJ1-5	TRBD1	CASSYRPFHRGSNQPQHF	TGTGCCAGCAGTTACCGCCCCTTCCACAGGGGGAGCAATCAGCCCCAGCATTTT
TRBV2	.	TRBJ1-2	.	CASSPGPTPYGYTF	TGTGCCAGCAGCCCGGGTCCCACCCCCTATGGCTACACCTTC
TRBV9	once	TRBJ2-7	TRBD2	CASSVGGSSEQYF	TGTGCCAGCAGCGTGGGGGGGTCTTCGGAGCAGTACTTC
TRBV5-4	.	TRBJ2-5	TRBD2	CASSKGTSGGVQETQYF	TGTGCCAGCAGCAAAGGGACTAGCGGGGGGGTCCAAGAGACCCAGTACTTC
TRBV14	.	TRBJ1-2	TRBD1	CASSSRTGLNYGYTF	TGTGCCAGCAGCTCCCGGACAGGGCTAAACTATGGCTACACCTTC
TRBV6-5	.	TRBJ2-3	.	CASSYHERDTQYF	TGTGCCAGCAGTTACCATGAGCGGGATACGCAGTATTTT
TRBV7-9	.	TRBJ2-7	TRBD2	CASSYLTSGSYEQYF	TGTGCCAGCAGCTATTTGACTAGCGGGTCCTACGAGCAGTACTTC
TRBV7-2	.	TRBJ1-5	.	CASSSSSQEGQPQHF	TGTGCCAGCAGCTCTTCCTCACAGGAGGGGCAGCCCCAGCATTTT
TRBV5-1	.	TRBJ1-5	.	CASSPGDNQPQHF	TGCGCCAGCAGCCCAGGGGATAATCAGCCCCAGCATTTT
TRBV7-3	.	TRBJ2-1	TRBD2	CASSLSSGGSYNEQFF	TGTGCCAGCAGCCTTTCTAGCGGGGGGTCCTACAATGAGCAGTTCTTC
TRBV7-2	once	TRBJ2-6	.	CASSLNGGNPGANVLTF	TGTGCCAGCAGCTTAAATGGAGGGAACCCCGGGGCCAACGTCCTGACTTTC
TRBV6-1	once	TRBJ1-2	.	CASSEGRGRTPNYGYTF	TGTGCCAGCAGTGAAGGGCGGGGGAGGACCCCTAACTATGGCTACACCTTC
TRBV9	.	TRBJ1-4	.	CASSGTGSGEKLFF	TGTGCCAGCAGCGGTACAGGGTCGGGTGAAAAACTGTTTTTT
TRBV4-2	once	TRBJ1-1	.	CASSQDGGNTEAFF	TGTGCCAGCAGCCAAGATGGCGGGAACACTGAAGCTTTCTTT
TRBV9	.	TRBJ1-2	TRBD1	CASSVGRDRVYGYTF	TGTGCCAGCAGCGTAGGCCGGGACAGGGTGTATGGCTACACCTTC
TRBV4-3	.	TRBJ2-1	TRBD2	CASSPETTSGGLNEQFF	TGCGCCAGCAGCCCCGAGACTACTAGCGGGGGGCTGAATGAGCAGTTCTTC
TRBV23-1	.	TRBJ2-2	TRBD2	CASSQSKRGGSSPYLGELFF	TGCGCCAGCAGTCAATCGAAGCGGGGGGGATCATCCCCCTACCTCGGGGAGCTGTTTTTT
TRBV3-1/TRBV3-2	.	TRBJ1-1	.	CASSPPGRATTEAFF	TGTGCCAGCAGCCCCCCGGGCAGGGCGACCACTGAAGCTTTCTTT
TRBV3-1/TRBV3-2	.	TRBJ1-6	.	CASWGGDSPLHF	TGTGCCAGCTGGGGGGGGGATTCACCCCTCCACTTT
TRBV7-3	.	TRBJ2-3	.	CASSAGVVTDTQYF	TGTGCCAGCAGCGCAGGGGTTGTTACAGATACGCAGTATTTT
TRBV6-5	.	TRBJ2-7	.	CASSSLESYEQYF	TGTGCCAGCAGCTCCCTGGAGTCCTACGAGCAGTACTTC
TRBV5-1	.	TRBJ2-5	TRBD1	CASSIGQGGVQETQYF	TGCGCCAGCAGCATCGGACAGGGGGGCGTCCAAGAGACCCAGTACTTC
TRBV13	.	TRBJ2-2	TRBD2	CASKLAGTNTGELFF	TGTGCCAGTAAACTAGCGGGGACGAACACCGGGGAGCTGTTTTTT
TRBV5-6	.	TRBJ1-3	.	CASSLGQTSGNTIYF	TGTGCCAGCAGCTTGGGACAGACCTCTGGAAACACCATATATTTT
TRBV27	.	TRBJ1-6	.	CASSLTPSSYNSPLHF	TGTGCCAGCAGTCTGACTCCTAGCTCCTATAATTCACCCCTCCACTTT
TRBV3-1/TRBV3-2	once	TRBJ2-7	.	CASSRQVYEQYF	TGTGCCAGCAGCCGACAGGTCTACGAGCAGTACTTC
TRBV6-5	once	TRBJ1-4	.	CASSRTILEKLFF	TGTGCCAGCAGTAGAACAATATTGGAAAAACTGTTTTTT
TRBV12-3/TRBV12-4	.	TRBJ1-2	.	CASRTGLRGYTF	TGTGCCAGCAGAACAGGCCTCAGGGGCTACACCTTC
TRBV6-5	few	TRBJ1-6	.	CASSYSNSSPLHF	TGTGCCAGCAGTTACTCTAACAGTTCACCCCTCCACTTT